These 25 T cell receptor beta chains were sequenced from one sample in a study of CD8+CD57+ T cells in acquired aplastic anemia. Genomic DNA served as template for TCR beta VDJ and CDR3 profiling. TCRdb ran MiXCR on the reads and lists one entry per CDR3 protein. This table holds some 170,000 distinct CDR3 sequences, around 48% found once. Whoever was chosen for sequencing had shown CD8+CD57+ cell expansion by flow cytometry. Input material: sorted CD4+, CD8+, or CD8+CD57+ T cells (not recorded which) from PBMCs. These TCRs come from a human donor with aplastic anemia.

The rearrangement uses TRBV7-2 and TRBJ1-1; maybe TRBD1 (6 bases). V was clipped by 3 bases and J by 0 bases, with 11 bases between them. CDR1 SGHTA and CDR2 FQGNSA come from the germline V gene. The CDR3 extends over 15 amino acids. CDR3 residues: CASSLLGAMNTEAFF. The CDR3 DNA sequence: TGTGCCAGCAGCTTGTTGGGGGCCATGAACACTGAAGCTTTCTTT.

Here the CDR3 reads CATSDLGGTGELFF. The CDR3 DNA reads as TGTGCCACCAGTGATTTAGGGGGTACCGGGGAGCTGTTTTTT. This chain links TRBV24-1 with TRBJ2-2; D is possibly TRBD1 (6 bases). This CDR3 contains 14 residues. V lost 1 base to trimming and J lost 5 bases, with 7 bases between them. Germline V CDR1 and CDR2: KGHDR, SFDVKD.

The chain is built from TRBV7-9 and TRBJ2-6, with D possibly matching TRBD1 (7 bases). This CDR3 contains 22 residues. CDR1 is SEHNR, CDR2 FQNEAQ, per germline (reference sequence). V lost 5 bases and J lost 4, with 33 bases in between. This CDR3 reads CASSTLILASGQGGEGANVLTF. CDR3 DNA sequence: TGTGCCAGCAGCACCCTGATACTCGCGTCGGGGCAGGGGGGTGAAGGGGCCAACGTCCTGACTTTC. Combining the CDR3 with reference TRBV7-9 and TRBJ2-6 gives the whole variable domain DTGVSQNPRHKITKRGQNVTFRCDPISEHNRLYWYRQTLGQGPEFLTYFQNEAQLEKSRLLSDRFSAERPKGSFSTLEIQRTEQGDSAMYLCASSTLILASGQGGEGANVLTFGAGSRLTVL.

The chain recombines TRBV10-3 with TRBJ2-7; TRBD1 agrees at 8 bases. CDR1 is ENHRY, CDR2 SYGVKD, per germline. CDR3 length: 13 amino acids. Trimming took 3 bases from V and 9 from J; bases not matched to a gene: 7. The CDR3 bases are TGTGCCATCAGTGATCGGCAGGGGGCCAGGCAGTACTTC. Its translation is CAISDRQGARQYF.

There are many counts of this clonotype. The CDR3 DNA sequence: TGCGCCAGCAGGGTGGGACAGGGGACCTACGAGCAGTACTTC. This codes for CASRVGQGTYEQYF. V gene TRBV5-1 combines with J gene TRBJ2-7; TRBD1 matches at 10 bases. The V and J ends lost 5 bases and 2 bases, in that order; junction bases with no gene match: 4. Germline V lookup: CDR1 SGHRS, CDR2 YFSETQ. The CDR3 length is 14 residues.

This clonotype was picked up many times. The chain couples TRBV20-1 to TRBJ2-5; the match to TRBD2 covers 7 bases. Germline trimming cut 3 bases from V and 5 bases from J; bases unmatched to any gene: 12. The CDR3 covers 15 residues. The germline CDR1 and CDR2 sequences are DFQATT and SNEGSKA (reference sequence). Here the CDR3 reads CSASPQAGLRETQYF. In DNA form, the CDR3 reads TGCAGTGCTAGCCCCCAAGCGGGGCTTAGGGAGACCCAGTACTTC.

In its sample, this clonotype was seen many times. This chain uses TRBV6-1 with TRBJ1-6; D gene unclear. Trimming removed 2 bases at V and 5 bases at J, with 10 bases between. CDR3 length: 15 amino acids. Germline-derived CDR1 and CDR2 are MNHNS and SASEGT. The CDR3 nucleotides are TGTGCCAGCAGTGAACAAGCAGGAAATAATTCACCCCTCCACTTT. The encoded protein is CASSEQAGNNSPLHF.

The genes are TRBV15 and TRBJ1-2; D is possibly TRBD1 (6 bases). From germline, CDR1 is LNHNV and CDR2 YYDKDF (reference sequence). Trimming stripped 8 bases from V and 4 bases from J, with 20 bases between. This CDR3 has 15 amino acids. The CDR3 DNA is TGTGCCACCCAAAAGGGCCAGGACAGATCCTATGGCTACACCTTC. Translating gives CATQKGQDRSYGYTF.

This clonotype occurred many times. The chain employs TRBV19 and TRBJ1-2; D is perhaps TRBD1 (5 bases). This CDR3 is built from 12 residues. V lost 7 bases and J lost 6, with 12 bases in between. Germline V gene lookup returns CDR1 LNHDA and CDR2 SQIVND (reference sequence). In nucleotides, the CDR3 is TGTGCCAGTAACCCTGGGGGTCATGGCTACACCTTC. Protein product: CASNPGGHGYTF.

There are a few counts of this clonotype. J is TRBJ2-7 and V is TRBV24-1; D is ambiguous. Germline V gives CDR1 KGHDR, CDR2 SFDVKD. The V end lost 4 bases, the J end lost 13 bases, and 25 bases lay between the germline ends. The CDR3 has 15 residues. In nucleotides, the CDR3 is TGTGCCACCAGTGAGGTTGGAATTGGTCCAATCAGTTTCTACTTC. Its translation is CATSEVGIGPISFYF.

DNA of the CDR3: TGCGCCAGCAGCTTCCCCAAGGGTGGGGGCACAGATACGCAGTATTTT. Its translation is CASSFPKGGGTDTQYF. The rearrangement uses TRBV5-1 and TRBJ2-3; no reliable D call. This CDR3 comprises 16 residues. Germline assignment: CDR1 SGHRS and CDR2 YFSETQ. V was pared by 2 bases and J by 1 base, with 14 bases between.

The J gene is TRBJ1-4, the V gene TRBV25-1, with TRBD1 matching over 9 bases. This CDR3 is 16 amino acids long. The germline V gene has CDR1 MGHDK and CDR2 SYGVNS. V shed 4 bases, J shed 8 bases, and the junction held 11 bases outside the gene matches. CDR3 nucleotides: TGTGCCAGCAGTGCTTGGACAGGGGCCGGGCGAGAAAAACTGTTTTTT. Residues: CASSAWTGAGREKLFF. The complete variable domain, with remaining parts taken from reference TRBV25-1 and TRBJ1-4, reads EADIYQTPRYLVIGTGKKITLECSQTMGHDKMYWYQQDPGMELHLIHYSYGVNSTEKGDLSSESTVSRIRTEHFPLTLESARPSHTSQYLCASSAWTGAGREKLFFGSGTQLSVL.

This clonotype was counted a single time. The chain joins TRBV13 to TRBJ2-4, with 8 bases matching TRBD1. The germline CDR1 and CDR2 sequences are PRHDT and FYEKMQ (reference sequence). Unmatched junction bases numbered 7, after V lost 1 base and J lost 2 bases. This CDR3 has 17 amino acids. CDR3 sequence (DNA): TGTGCCAGCAGCTTAGAAGGCGGACAGGGACCCAAAAACATTCAGTACTTC. It specifies CASSLEGGQGPKNIQYF.

This clonotype was detected ten times or more. The chain has TRBV20-1 and TRBJ1-1; no reliable D call. Between the trimmed V and J ends, which lost 2 bases and 6 bases, there was a span of 16 bases. CDR1 and CDR2 from the germline V gene are DFQATT and SNEGSKA (reference sequence). The CDR3 loop spans 14 amino acids. CDR3 region: CSARSGDVPPEAFF. As DNA, the CDR3 is TGCAGTGCTAGAAGCGGAGACGTCCCCCCTGAAGCTTTCTTT.

The chain uses TRBV10-2 and TRBJ1-5, with no clear D. The ends were cut back, 3 bases at V and 8 bases at J, with 8 bases in the middle. The germline V gene has CDR1 WSHSY and CDR2 SAAADI. The CDR3 sequence is 12 residues long. CDR3 protein: CASSEPGKPQHF. Here the CDR3 DNA reads TGCGCCAGCAGTGAACCGGGAAAGCCCCAGCATTTT.

This chain uses TRBV6-1 with TRBJ2-7, with D maybe TRBD2 (6 bases). Germline CDR1 and CDR2: MNHNS and SASEGT. The CDR3 runs 15 residues. V was shortened by 5 bases and J by 3 bases, with 17 bases between the two germline ends. CDR3 nucleotide sequence: TGTGCCAGCAGTAAGATAGCGGAACCCTTCTACGAGCAGTACTTC. This gives the protein CASSKIAEPFYEQYF.

This clonotype was recorded at least ten times. The chain carries TRBV6-1 and TRBJ1-2; D perhaps matches TRBD1 (5 bases). The V gene's germline CDR1 is MNHNS and CDR2 SASEGT. This CDR3 contains 13 residues. V was pared by 5 bases and J by 5 bases, with 12 bases between. The CDR3 bases are TGTGCCAGCAGTAGGAGGGACCCTTATGGCTACACCTTC. Translated, it gives CASSRRDPYGYTF.

J is TRBJ2-1 and V is TRBV14; D gene unclear. This CDR3 region has 15 residues. CDR1 is SGHDN, CDR2 FVKESK, per germline. V gave up 8 bases and J gave up 2 bases, with 16 bases separating them. CDR3 sequence (DNA): TGTGCCAGCCGTTCCAAGGGATCCCCCTACAATGAGCAGTTCTTC. Residues: CASRSKGSPYNEQFF. Full variable domain (missing parts from reference TRBV14 and TRBJ2-1): EAGVTQFPSHSVIEKGQTVTLRCDPISGHDNLYWYRRVMGKEIKFLLHFVKESKQDESGMPNNRFLAERTGGTYSTLKVQPAELEDSGVYFCASRSKGSPYNEQFFGPGTRLTVL.

This clonotype was observed a handful of times. The chain recombines TRBV10-3 with TRBJ1-2, with D possibly being TRBD1 (6 bases). V was clipped by 6 bases and J by 3 bases, with 14 bases between them. The CDR3 contains 14 residues. CDR1 is ENHRY and CDR2 is SYGVKD in the germline V gene. This CDR3 reads CAISSDRPHYGYTF. For the CDR3, the DNA is TGTGCCATCAGCTCGGACAGACCCCACTATGGCTACACCTTC.

This chain uses TRBV15 with TRBJ2-3; 10 nucleotides match TRBD2. The CDR3 has 16 residues. V lost 2 bases, J lost 1 base, and 3 bases stayed unmatched. CDR1 is LNHNV and CDR2 is YYDKDF in the germline V gene (reference sequence). The CDR3, as DNA: TGTGCCACCAGCAGATTCGGGACTAGCGGCACAGATACGCAGTATTTT. Translation: CATSRFGTSGTDTQYF.

To note about this clonotype: It may be a read error: a sequence one base away is much more abundant. This rearrangement joins TRBV4-2 to TRBJ1-2; 8 bases map to TRBD1. CDR1 and CDR2 from the germline V gene are LGHNA and YNFKEQ. This CDR3 has 16 residues. The CDR3, as DNA: TGTGCCAGCAGCCCCCGTGCCCCAGGGGGCTTGGATGGCTACGCCTTC. This translates into CASSPRAPGGLDGYAF.

The J gene is TRBJ2-1, the V gene TRBV10-3, with 14 bases identical to TRBD2. V shed 6 bases, J shed 8 bases, and the junction held 3 bases outside the gene matches. Germline CDR1 reads ENHRY; CDR2 reads SYGVKD. The CDR3 consists of 14 residues. The CDR3 bases are TGTGCCATCAGCCGACTAGCGGGAGGGGATGAGCAGTTCTTC. Protein: CAISRLAGGDEQFF.

This clonotype came up many times. The V call is TRBV12-3 or TRBV12-4, the J call TRBJ1-3; D is ambiguous. This CDR3 comprises 15 residues. V lost 5 bases to trimming and J lost 7 bases, with 18 bases between them. The CDR3 DNA is TGTGCCAGCAGTCCGCGTCACCCCGAAGGGAACACCATATATTTT. Translating it yields CASSPRHPEGNTIYF.

At least ten counts were recorded for this clonotype. The chain joins TRBV7-7 to TRBJ1-3; no clear D gene. V dropped 5 bases and J dropped 2 bases, with 19 bases sitting between them. Germline V gene lookup returns CDR1 SSHAT and CDR2 FNYEAQ (reference sequence). The CDR3 runs 17 residues. Here the CDR3 DNA reads TGTGCCAGCAGCGAGGCCATAGGATTGTCGGCTGGAAACACCATATATTTT. Amino acids: CASSEAIGLSAGNTIYF.

CDR3 loop: CASSFADINTGELFF. The DNA for the CDR3 is TGTGCCAGCAGCTTTGCGGATATTAACACCGGGGAGCTGTTTTTT. The V call is TRBV7-6, the J call TRBJ2-2; D remains ambiguous. The CDR3 spans 15 residues. Looked up from germline, CDR1 is SGHVS and CDR2 is FNYEAQ. V was cut by 3 bases and J by 2 bases, with 10 bases left in between.